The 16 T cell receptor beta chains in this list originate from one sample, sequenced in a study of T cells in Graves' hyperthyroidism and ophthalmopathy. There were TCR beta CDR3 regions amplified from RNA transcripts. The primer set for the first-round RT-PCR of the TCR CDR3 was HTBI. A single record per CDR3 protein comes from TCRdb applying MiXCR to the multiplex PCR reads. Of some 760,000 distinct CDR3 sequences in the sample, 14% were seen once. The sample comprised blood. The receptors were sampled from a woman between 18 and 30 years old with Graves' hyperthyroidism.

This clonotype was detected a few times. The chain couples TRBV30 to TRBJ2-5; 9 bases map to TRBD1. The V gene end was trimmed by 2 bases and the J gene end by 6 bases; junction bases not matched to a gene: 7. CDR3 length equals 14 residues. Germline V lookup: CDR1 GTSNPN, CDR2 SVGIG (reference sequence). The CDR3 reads CAWSLTGGGKTQYF. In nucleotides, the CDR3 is TGTGCCTGGAGTCTTACAGGGGGCGGGAAGACCCAGTACTTC.

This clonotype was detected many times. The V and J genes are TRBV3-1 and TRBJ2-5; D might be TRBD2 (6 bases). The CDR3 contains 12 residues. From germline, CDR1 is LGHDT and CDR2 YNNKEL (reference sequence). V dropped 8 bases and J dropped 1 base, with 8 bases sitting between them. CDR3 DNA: TGTGCCAGCCAGGAGGGCCAAGAGACCCAGTACTTC. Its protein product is CASQEGQETQYF.

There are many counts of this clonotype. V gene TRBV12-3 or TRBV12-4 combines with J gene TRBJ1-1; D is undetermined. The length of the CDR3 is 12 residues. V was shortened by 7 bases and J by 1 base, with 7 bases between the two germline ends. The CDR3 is CASTLWNTEAFF. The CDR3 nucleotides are TGTGCCAGCACCCTTTGGAACACTGAAGCTTTCTTT.

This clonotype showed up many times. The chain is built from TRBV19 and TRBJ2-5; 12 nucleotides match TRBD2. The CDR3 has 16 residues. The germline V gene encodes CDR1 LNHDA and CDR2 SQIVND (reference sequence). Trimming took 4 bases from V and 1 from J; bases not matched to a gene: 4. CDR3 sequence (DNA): TGTGCCAGTAGTACAGGACTAGCGGGATTCCAAGAGACCCAGTACTTC. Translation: CASSTGLAGFQETQYF.

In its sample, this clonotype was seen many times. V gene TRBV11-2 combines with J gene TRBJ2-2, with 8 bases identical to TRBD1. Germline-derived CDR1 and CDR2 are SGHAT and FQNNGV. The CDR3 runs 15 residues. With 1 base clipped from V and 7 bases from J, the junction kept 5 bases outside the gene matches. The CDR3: CASSLGQGAIGELFF. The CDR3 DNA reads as TGTGCCAGCAGCTTAGGTCAGGGGGCTATCGGGGAGCTGTTTTTT.

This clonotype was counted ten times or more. Here the CDR3 DNA reads TGTGCCAGCAGTTCAGGGGGCGCGGGTCAGCCCCAGCATTTT. Translated, it gives CASSSGGAGQPQHF. The chain couples TRBV28 to TRBJ1-5, with 8 bases that match TRBD1. The CDR3 has 14 amino acids. J was trimmed by 6 bases and V by 4 bases; bases with no gene match: 5. The germline CDR1 and CDR2 sequences are MDHEN and SYDVKM.

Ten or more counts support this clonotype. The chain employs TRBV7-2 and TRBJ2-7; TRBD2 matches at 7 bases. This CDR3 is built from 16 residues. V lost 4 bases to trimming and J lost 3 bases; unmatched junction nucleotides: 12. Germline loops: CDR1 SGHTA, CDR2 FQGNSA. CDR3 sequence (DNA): TGTGCCAGCAGCTCCCGCCGGGGGGAGACCATCTACGAGCAGTACTTC. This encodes CASSSRRGETIYEQYF.

The CDR3 reads CASSPSHDRGLGGYTF. The CDR3 region has the DNA TGTGCCAGCAGCCCCTCTCATGACAGGGGACTCGGAGGCTACACCTTC. The chain links TRBV7-9 to TRBJ1-2; TRBD1 aligns across 8 bases. The CDR3 contains 16 residues. The trim removed 5 bases at V and 8 bases at J, leaving 16 bases unmatched. Germline CDR1 is SEHNR and CDR2 is FQNEAQ (reference sequence).

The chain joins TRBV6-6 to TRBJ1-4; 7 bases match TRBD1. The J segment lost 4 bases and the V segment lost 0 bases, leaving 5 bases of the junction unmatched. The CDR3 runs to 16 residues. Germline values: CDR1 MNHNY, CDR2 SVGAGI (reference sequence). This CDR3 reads CASSYSRTGNNEKLFF. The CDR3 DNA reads TGTGCCAGCAGTTACTCCAGGACAGGAAATAATGAAAAACTGTTTTTT.

The CDR3 spells CASAKYQETQYF. In DNA form, the CDR3 reads TGTGCCAGCGCAAAGTACCAAGAGACCCAGTACTTC. The chain couples TRBV7-2 to TRBJ2-5; unclear D gene. From germline, CDR1 is SGHTA and CDR2 FQGNSA. This CDR3 is 12 amino acids long. V was cut by 8 bases and J by 0 bases, with 7 bases left in between. Drawing the rest from reference TRBV7-2 and TRBJ2-5, the complete variable domain is GAGVSQSPSNKVTEKGKDVELRCDPISGHTALYWYRQSLGQGLEFLIYFQGNSAPDKSGLPSDRFSAERTGGSVSTLTIQRTQQEDSAVYLCASAKYQETQYFGPGTRLLVL.

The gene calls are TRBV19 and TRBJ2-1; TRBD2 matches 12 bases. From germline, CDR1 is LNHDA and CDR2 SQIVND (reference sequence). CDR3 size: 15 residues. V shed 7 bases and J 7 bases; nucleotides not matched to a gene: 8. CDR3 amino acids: CASILTSGSLNEQFF. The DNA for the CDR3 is TGTGCCAGTATTCTGACTAGCGGGAGCTTGAATGAGCAGTTCTTC.

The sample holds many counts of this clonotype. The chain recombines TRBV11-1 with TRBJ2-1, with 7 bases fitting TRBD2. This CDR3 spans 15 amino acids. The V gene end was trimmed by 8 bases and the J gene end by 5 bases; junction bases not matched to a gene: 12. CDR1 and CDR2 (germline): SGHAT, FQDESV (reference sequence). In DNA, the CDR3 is TGTGCCAGCCTGGATGCGGGGGACGCAAACAATGAGCAGTTCTTC. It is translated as CASLDAGDANNEQFF.

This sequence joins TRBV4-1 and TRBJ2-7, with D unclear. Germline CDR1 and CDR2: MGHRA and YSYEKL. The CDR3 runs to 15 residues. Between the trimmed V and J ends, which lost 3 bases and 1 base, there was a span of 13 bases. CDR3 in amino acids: CASSHRAEGSYEQYF. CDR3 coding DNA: TGCGCCAGCAGCCACCGGGCGGAAGGGTCCTACGAGCAGTACTTC.

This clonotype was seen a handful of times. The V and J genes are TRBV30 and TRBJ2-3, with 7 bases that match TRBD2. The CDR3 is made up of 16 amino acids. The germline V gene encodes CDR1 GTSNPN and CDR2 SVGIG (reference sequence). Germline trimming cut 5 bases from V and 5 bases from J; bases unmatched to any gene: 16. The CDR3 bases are TGTGCCTGGGGTGGGCGAGGCGGGAGCGTTGGAGATACGCAGTATTTT. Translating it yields CAWGGRGGSVGDTQYF. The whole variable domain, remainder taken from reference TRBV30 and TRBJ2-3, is SQTIHQWPATLVQPVGSPLSLECTVEGTSNPNLYWYRQAAGRGLQLLFYSVGIGQISSEVPQNLSASRPQDRQFILSSKKLLLSDSGFYLCAWGGRGGSVGDTQYFGPGTRLTVL.

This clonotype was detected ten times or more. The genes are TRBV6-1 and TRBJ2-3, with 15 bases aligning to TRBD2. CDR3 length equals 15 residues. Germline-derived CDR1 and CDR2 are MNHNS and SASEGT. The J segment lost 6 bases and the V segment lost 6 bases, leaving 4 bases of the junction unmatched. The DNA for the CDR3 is TGTGCCAGCAGCTGGACTAGCGGGAGGGGGGATACGCAGTATTTT. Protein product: CASSWTSGRGDTQYF.

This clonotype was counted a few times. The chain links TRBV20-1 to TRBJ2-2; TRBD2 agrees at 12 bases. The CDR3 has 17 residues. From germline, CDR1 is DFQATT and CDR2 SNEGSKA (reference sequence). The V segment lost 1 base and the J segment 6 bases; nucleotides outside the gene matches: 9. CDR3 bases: TGCAGTGCTAGAGGGGCGACTAGCGGGAGTGGGGCCGGGGAGCTGTTTTTT. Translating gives CSARGATSGSGAGELFF.